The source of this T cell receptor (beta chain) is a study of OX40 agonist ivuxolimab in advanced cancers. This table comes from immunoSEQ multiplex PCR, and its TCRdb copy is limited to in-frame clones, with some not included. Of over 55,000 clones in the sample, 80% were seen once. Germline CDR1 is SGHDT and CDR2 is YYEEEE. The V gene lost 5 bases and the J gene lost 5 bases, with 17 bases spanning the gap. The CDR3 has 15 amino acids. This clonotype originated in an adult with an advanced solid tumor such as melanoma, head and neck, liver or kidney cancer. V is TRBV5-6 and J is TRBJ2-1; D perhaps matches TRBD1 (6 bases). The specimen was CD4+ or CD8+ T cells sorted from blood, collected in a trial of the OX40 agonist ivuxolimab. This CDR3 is CASREPGHKNNEQFF. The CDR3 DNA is TGTGCCAGCAGGGAGCCGGGACACAAAAACAATGAGCAGTTCTTC.